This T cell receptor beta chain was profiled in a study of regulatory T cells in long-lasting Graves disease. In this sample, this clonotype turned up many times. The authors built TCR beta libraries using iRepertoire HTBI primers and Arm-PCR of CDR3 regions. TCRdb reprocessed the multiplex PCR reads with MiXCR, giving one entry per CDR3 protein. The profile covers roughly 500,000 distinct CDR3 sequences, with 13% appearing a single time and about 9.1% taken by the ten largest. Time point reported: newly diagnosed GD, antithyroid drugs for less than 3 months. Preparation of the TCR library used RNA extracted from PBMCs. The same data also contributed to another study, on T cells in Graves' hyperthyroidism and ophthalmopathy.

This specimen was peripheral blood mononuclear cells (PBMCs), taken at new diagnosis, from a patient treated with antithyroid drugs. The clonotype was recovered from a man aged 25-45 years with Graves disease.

CDR3 loop: CSVGGIAEAFF. CDR3 in DNA: TGCAGCGTTGGAGGGATAGCTGAAGCTTTCTTT. This chain connects TRBV29-1 to TRBJ1-1, with unresolved D. Germline V gene sequence: CDR1 SQVTM, CDR2 ANQGSEA. CDR3 length: 11 residues. V lost 4 bases to trimming and J lost 6 bases, with 9 bases between them.